The source of this TCR beta chain is a study of regulatory T cells in long-lasting Graves disease. Whole-study results and caveats: Persistent Graves' patients showed a TCR diversity that was lower than that of newly diagnosed ones.

The CDR3 contains 12 residues. Germline CDR1 is MNHEY and CDR2 is SVGEGT. As to time point: persistent/refractory GD, antithyroid drugs over 5 years with positive TRAb. PBMCs were the source of the RNA used for TCR sequencing. Building of the TCR beta libraries involved iRepertoire HTBI primers and Arm-PCR of CDR3 regions. TCRdb passed the multiplex PCR reads through MiXCR, listing each CDR3 protein once. The profile shows 700,000 or so distinct CDR3 sequences, roughly 30% of them singletons. Remarks on this clonotype: As yet, its antigen is unknown. Its ends do not fully match the called genes, so a read error is possible.

Sequencing used peripheral blood mononuclear cells (PBMCs), obtained when the disease was refractory, from a patient treated with antithyroid drugs. The chain uses TRBV6-2 or TRBV6-3 and TRBJ1-2; a weak D match, TRBD1 (5 bases). This receptor was identified in a female donor with Graves disease. For the CDR3, the DNA is TGTGCCAGCAGTTACTCGACGGGGGAGGTCCTCTTC. It yields the protein CASSYSTGEVLF.